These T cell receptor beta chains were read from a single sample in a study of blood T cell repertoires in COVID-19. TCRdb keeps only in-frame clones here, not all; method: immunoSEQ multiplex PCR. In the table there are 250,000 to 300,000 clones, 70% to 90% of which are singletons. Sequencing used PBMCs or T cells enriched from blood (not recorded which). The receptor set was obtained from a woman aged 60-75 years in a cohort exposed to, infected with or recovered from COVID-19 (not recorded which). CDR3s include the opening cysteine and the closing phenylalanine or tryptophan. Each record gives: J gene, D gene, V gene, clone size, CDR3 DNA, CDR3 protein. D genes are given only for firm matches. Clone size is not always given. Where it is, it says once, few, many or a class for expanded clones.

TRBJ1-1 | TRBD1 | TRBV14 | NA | TGTGCCAGCAGCCGTACTTACGGACAGGCCTCACCTGAAGCTTTCTTT | CASSRTYGQASPEAFF
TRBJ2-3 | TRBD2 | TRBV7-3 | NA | TGTGCCAGCAGCCCCAGACTAGCGGGAGGTACAGATACGCAGTATTTT | CASSPRLAGGTDTQYF
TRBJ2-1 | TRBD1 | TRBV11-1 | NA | TGTGCCAGCAGCCCGCTCAGGGGGCCAGGTGAGCAGTTCTTC | CASSPLRGPGEQFF
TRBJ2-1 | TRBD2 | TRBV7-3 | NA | TGTGCCAGCAGCTTAAGTCTAGCGGATTACAATGAGCAGTTCTTC | CASSLSLADYNEQFF
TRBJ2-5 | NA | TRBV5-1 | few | TGCGCCAGCAGCAAAAATCCAGGGGCCCAAGAGACCCAGTACTTC | CASSKNPGAQETQYF
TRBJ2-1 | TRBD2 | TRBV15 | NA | TGTGCCACCAGCAGAGAGACTAGCGGGACCTACAATGAGCAGTTCTTC | CATSRETSGTYNEQFF
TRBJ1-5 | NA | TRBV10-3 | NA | TGTGCCATCAGTGAGTCCCCAGGGTGGAACCCCAATCAGCCCCAGCATTTT | CAISESPGWNPNQPQHF
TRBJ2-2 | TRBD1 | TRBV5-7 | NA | TGTGCCAGCAGCTTGGCAGGACAGGGATTTTTTAGATACACCGGGGAGCTGTTTTTT | CASSLAGQGFFRYTGELFF
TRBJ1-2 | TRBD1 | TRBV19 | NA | TGTGCCAGTATAAAGGGACAGGGGCTGGGTGGCTACACCTTC | CASIKGQGLGGYTF
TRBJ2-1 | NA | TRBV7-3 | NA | TGTGCCAGCAGCGCGCGGGCCGGTGAGCAGTTCTTC | CASSARAGEQFF
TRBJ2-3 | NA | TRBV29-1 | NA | TGCAGCGTACTGGGACTTTTCACAGATACGCAGTATTTT | CSVLGLFTDTQYF
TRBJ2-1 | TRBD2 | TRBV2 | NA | TGTGCCAGCACATCTAAGACTAGCGGGTACAATGAGCAGTTCTTC | CASTSKTSGYNEQFF
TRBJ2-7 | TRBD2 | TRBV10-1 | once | TGCGCCAGCAGTGAAGAGGCACTAGCGGGAGTCGGCTCCGGCTACGAGCAGTACTTC | CASSEEALAGVGSGYEQYF
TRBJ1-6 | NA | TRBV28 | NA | TGTGCCAGCAGTTCATTTTTTCAGGGAACCCAAGGATCACCCCTCCACTTT | CASSSFFQGTQGSPLHF
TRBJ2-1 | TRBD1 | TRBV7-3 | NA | TGTGCCAGCAGCTTTGACAGGGAGAATGAGCAGTTCTTC | CASSFDRENEQFF
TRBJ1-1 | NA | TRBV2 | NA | TGTGCCAGCAGTGAACGGGGGAACACTGAAGCTTTCTTT | CASSERGNTEAFF
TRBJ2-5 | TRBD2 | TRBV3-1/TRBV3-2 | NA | TGTGCCAGCAGCTTACCTAGCGGGAGGAATTTAGGGACCCAGTACTTC | CASSLPSGRNLGTQYF
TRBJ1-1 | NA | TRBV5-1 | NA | TGCGCCAGCAGCTTGGTTGGGCTGGTGAACACTGAAGCTTTCTTT | CASSLVGLVNTEAFF
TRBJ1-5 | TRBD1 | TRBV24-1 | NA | TGTGCCACCAGTGACAACAGGGGTAGTCAGCCCCAGCATTTT | CATSDNRGSQPQHF
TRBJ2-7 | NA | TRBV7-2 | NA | TGTGCCAGCAGCTCGGGACTCACCGCCTACGAGCAGTACTTC | CASSSGLTAYEQYF
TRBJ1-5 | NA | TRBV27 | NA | TGTGCCAGCGGGCAGTGGAGCAATCAGCCCCAGCATTTT | CASGQWSNQPQHF
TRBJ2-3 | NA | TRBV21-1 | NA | TGTGCCAGCAGCAAAGTCGCCCGGACAGGGGACAGGACAGATACGCAGTATTTT | CASSKVARTGDRTDTQYF